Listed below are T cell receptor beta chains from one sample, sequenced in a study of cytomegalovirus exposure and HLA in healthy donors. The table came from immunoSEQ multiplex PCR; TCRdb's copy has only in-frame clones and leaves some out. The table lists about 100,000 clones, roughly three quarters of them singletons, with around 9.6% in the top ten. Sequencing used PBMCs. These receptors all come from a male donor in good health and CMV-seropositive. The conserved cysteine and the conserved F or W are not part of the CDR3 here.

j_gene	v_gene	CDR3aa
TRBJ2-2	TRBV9	ASSVAPYTGELF
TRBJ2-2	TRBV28	ASSFSIRTGELF
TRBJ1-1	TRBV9	ASSAGNSNAEAF
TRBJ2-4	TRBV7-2	ASSPNRVDIQY
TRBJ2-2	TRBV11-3	ASSTGQGGVGELF
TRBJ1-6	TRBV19	ASSIISGMDSPLH
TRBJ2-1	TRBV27	ASSLRGQGSYNEQF
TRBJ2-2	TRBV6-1	ASSPTGPGELF
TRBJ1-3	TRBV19	ASGGISGNTIY
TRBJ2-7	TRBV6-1	ASSEAGGEQY
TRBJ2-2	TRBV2	ASRPTGPGELF
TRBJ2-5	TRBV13	ASSKTGGETQY
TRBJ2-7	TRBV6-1	ASSERTSGRLYEQY
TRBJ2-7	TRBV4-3	ASSQGAGIIYEQY
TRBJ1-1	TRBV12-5	ASAREGRTEAF
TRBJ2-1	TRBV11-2	ASSLGSSYNEQF
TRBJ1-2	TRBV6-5	ASRVDSSYGYT
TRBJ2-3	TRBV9	ASSIFGLEADTQY
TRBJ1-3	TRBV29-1	SASGRSSGNTIY
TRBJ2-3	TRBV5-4	ASSSRDRSTDTQY
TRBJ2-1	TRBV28	ASNTPRDNYNEQF
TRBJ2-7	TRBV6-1	ASSEVSSPGLPYEQY
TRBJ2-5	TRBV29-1	SVGPLGGETQY
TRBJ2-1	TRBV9	ASSPGGWGNEQF
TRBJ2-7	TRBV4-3	ASSQDQGGSREQY
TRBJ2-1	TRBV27	ASSPTGTSGFYNEQF
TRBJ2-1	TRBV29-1	SVAGDRRGSAGYNGQF
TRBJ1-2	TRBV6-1	ASSRDTNNYGYT
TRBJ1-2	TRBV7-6	ASSRQGTDGYT